This T cell receptor beta chain was found in a study of molecular identifiers for immune sequencing clone quantification. TCRdb independently ran MiXCR on the PCR reads; one entry per CDR3 protein. The data hold over 550,000 distinct CDR3 sequences, with roughly 23% observed a single time. CDR3 length: 13 amino acids. Germline V gives CDR1 SQVTM, CDR2 ANQGSEA. The V and J ends lost 4 bases and 7 bases respectively, with 16 bases between them. The specimen sequenced was naive CD8+ T cells from blood, with Jurkat cell RNA spiked in. Subset in this sample: FACS-sorted CD8+CD4-CCR7+CD45RA+ naive T cells. This clonotype originated in a human donor in good health. Some libraries in this study had Jurkat cell RNA spiked in. The chain carries TRBV29-1 and TRBJ1-2; D is unclear. The CDR3 loop is CSVGPGKVGGYTF. CDR3 bases: TGCAGCGTTGGCCCGGGGAAGGTGGGTGGCTACACCTTC.